Listed below are T cell receptor beta chains from one sample, sequenced in a study of cytomegalovirus exposure and HLA in healthy donors. The repertoire was sequenced with immunoSEQ multiplex PCR; TCRdb's copy has only in-frame clones and lacks some. This table has 200,000 to 250,000 clones, more than 70% appearing once. The sequenced sample was PBMCs. The receptors originated from a human donor in good health. CDR3s include the opening cysteine and the closing phenylalanine or tryptophan.

>TRBV11-3|TRBJ2-1
CASSSSLTSGRAHNEQFF
>TRBV6-5|TRBJ1-3
CASRRISGNTIYF
>TRBV27|TRBJ1-1
CASGLAPQGGTEAFF
>TRBV5-1|TRBJ2-7
CASSTGTGASHEQYF
>TRBV29-1|TRBJ2-7
CSVEGGSFYEQYF
>TRBV5-1|TRBJ2-5
CASSLAGGQETQYF
>TRBV19|TRBJ2-1
CASSHFIEGYNEQFF
>TRBV15|TRBJ2-1
CATSRRPYNEQFF
>TRBV7-2|TRBJ2-7
CASSYDLAGVYEQYF
>TRBV6-5|TRBJ2-3
CASSYSLSTDTQYF
>TRBV4-1|TRBJ2-3
CASRATSGYAGTDTQYF
>TRBV27|TRBJ1-1
CASSLGPQGVTEAFF
>TRBV5-1|TRBJ2-1
CASSFGQGGYNEQFF
>TRBV27|TRBJ2-1
CASTLDWTGSRNEQFF
>TRBV28|TRBJ1-1
CASSLFSQGETEAFF
>TRBV11-2|TRBJ1-2
CASGREGYGYTF
>TRBV5-1|TRBJ2-3
CASTGSDAKGTQYF
>TRBV13|TRBJ2-5
CASSLSVEYQETQYF
>TRBV7-9|TRBJ2-7
CASSLARFPYEQYF
>TRBV12-5|TRBJ2-7
CASGFIAGSYEQYF
>TRBV5-5|TRBJ2-7
CASSLWDRGAYEQYF
>TRBV18|TRBJ1-5
CASSPSESNQPQHF
>TRBV7-9|TRBJ1-5
CASSLGVSRVDQPQHF
>TRBV4-3|TRBJ2-7
CASSQATGTYEQYF
>TRBV11-1|TRBJ2-1
CASSEAGGPSHNEQFF
>TRBV6-6|TRBJ1-2
CASSSTAITIYGYTF
>TRBV11-3|TRBJ2-3
CASQEIAGESDTQYF
>TRBV18|TRBJ1-4
CASSPQAEEKLFF
>TRBV5-1|TRBJ2-5
CASSFLDTSGRETQYF
>TRBV7-9|TRBJ1-2
CASSLWGDPGYTF
>TRBV13|TRBJ1-1
CASSPRQGSVTEAFF
>TRBV19|TRBJ2-1
CASSMDSGSYNEQFF
>TRBV5-6|TRBJ2-3
CASSPVFDTQYF
>TRBV6-1|TRBJ2-7
CASSEWTGGPLLGSEQYF
>TRBV18|TRBJ2-7
CASSPRGQDSIAGSHEQYF
>TRBV29-1|TRBJ2-2
CSVPGQHYSGITGELFF
>TRBV6-6|TRBJ2-7
CASSPGNEQYF
>TRBV19|TRBJ2-7
CASMGASSYEQYF
>TRBV27|TRBJ2-1
CASSLGGRYNEQFF
>TRBV30|TRBJ2-7
CAWSFGTEISYEQYF
>TRBV7-2|TRBJ2-1
CASSFGGAAYEQFF